The sequence of this T cell receptor beta chain was determined in a study of blood T cell repertoires in COVID-19. Study details: T cells, B-cell-depleted T cells, or PBMCs supplied cDNA or gDNA.

Per the germline V gene, CDR1 is SNHLY and CDR2 is FYNNEI. Trimming left V 11 bases short and J 0 bases short, with 17 bases between. The CDR3 is 15 residues long. In the original workflow: Nucleated cell number was recorded as an estimate derived from reference gene primer amplification. Sequenced by immunoSEQ multiplex PCR; TCRdb stores in-frame clones only, minus some. Clone size and the V and J calls come from that table; the DNA yielded D and trimming. This table has some 140,000 clones, 65% to 80% appearing once. Sequencing input: peripheral blood. J is TRBJ1-3 and V is TRBV2; D unresolved. This TCR was sampled from a man aged 55 to 70 with acute or convalescent COVID-19. The CDR3: CARSTRISSGNTIYF. The CDR3 DNA reads TGTGCCCGATCGACACGTATAAGCTCTGGAAACACCATATATTTT.